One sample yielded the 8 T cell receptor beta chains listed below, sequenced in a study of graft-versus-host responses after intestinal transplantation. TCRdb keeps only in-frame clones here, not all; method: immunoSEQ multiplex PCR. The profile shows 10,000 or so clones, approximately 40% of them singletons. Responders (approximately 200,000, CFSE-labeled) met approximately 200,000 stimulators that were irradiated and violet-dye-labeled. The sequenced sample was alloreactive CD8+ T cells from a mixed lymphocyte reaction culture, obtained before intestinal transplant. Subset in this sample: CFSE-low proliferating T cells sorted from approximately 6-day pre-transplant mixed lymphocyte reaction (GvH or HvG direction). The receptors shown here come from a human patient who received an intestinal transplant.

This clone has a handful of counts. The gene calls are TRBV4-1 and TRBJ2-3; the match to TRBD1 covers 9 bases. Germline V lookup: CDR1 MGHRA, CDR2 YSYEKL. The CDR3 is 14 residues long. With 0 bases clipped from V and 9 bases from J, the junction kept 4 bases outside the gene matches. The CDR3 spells CASSQEGTGKTQYF. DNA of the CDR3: TGCGCCAGCAGCCAAGAGGGGACAGGGAAGACGCAGTATTTT.

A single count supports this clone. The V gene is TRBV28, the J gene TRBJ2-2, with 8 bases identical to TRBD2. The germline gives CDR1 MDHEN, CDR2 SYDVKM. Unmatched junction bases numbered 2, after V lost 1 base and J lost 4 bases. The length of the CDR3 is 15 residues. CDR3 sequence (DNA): TGTGCCAGCAGTTTATCGGGGGGGGGCACCGGGGAGCTGTTTTTT. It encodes CASSLSGGGTGELFF.

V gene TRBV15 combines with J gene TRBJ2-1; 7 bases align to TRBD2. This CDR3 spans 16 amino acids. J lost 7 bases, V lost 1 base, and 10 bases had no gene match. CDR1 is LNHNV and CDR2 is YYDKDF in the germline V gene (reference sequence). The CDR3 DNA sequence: TGTGCCACCAGCAGAGGCCCCCCTAGCGGCCGGAATGAGCAGTTCTTC. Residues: CATSRGPPSGRNEQFF.

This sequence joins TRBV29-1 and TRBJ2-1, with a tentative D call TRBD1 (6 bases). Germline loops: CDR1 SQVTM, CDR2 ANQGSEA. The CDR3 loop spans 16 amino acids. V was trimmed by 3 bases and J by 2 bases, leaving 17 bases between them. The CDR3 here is CSVEGMMTGAYNEQFF. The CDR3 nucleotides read TGCAGCGTTGAGGGGATGATGACAGGAGCCTACAATGAGCAGTTCTTC.

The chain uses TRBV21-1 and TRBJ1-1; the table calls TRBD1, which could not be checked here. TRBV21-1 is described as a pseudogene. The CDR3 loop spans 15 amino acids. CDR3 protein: CASSPRGQKNTEAFF. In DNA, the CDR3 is TGTGCCAGCAGCCCCCGGGGACAGAAGAACACTGAAGCTTTCTTT.

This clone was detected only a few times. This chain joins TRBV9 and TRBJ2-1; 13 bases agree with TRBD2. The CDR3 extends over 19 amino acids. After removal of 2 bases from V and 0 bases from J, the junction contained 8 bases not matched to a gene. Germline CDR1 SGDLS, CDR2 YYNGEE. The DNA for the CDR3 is TGTGCCAGCAGCGTCCCCGGGACTAGCGGGGCGAGCTCCTACAATGAGCAGTTCTTC. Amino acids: CASSVPGTSGASSYNEQFF.

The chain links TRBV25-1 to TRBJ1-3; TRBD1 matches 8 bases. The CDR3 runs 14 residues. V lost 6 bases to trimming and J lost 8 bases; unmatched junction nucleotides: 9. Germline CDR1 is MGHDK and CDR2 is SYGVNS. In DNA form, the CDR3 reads TGTGCCAGCAGCTACGGACAGGGAGGGGACACCATATATTTT. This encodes CASSYGQGGDTIYF.

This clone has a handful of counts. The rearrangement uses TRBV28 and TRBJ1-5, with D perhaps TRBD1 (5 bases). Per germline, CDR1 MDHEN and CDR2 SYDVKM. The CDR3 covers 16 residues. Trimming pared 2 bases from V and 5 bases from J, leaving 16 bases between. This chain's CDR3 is CASSLGAGFRDQPQHF. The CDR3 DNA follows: TGTGCCAGCAGTTTAGGGGCAGGGTTTCGGGATCAGCCCCAGCATTTT.